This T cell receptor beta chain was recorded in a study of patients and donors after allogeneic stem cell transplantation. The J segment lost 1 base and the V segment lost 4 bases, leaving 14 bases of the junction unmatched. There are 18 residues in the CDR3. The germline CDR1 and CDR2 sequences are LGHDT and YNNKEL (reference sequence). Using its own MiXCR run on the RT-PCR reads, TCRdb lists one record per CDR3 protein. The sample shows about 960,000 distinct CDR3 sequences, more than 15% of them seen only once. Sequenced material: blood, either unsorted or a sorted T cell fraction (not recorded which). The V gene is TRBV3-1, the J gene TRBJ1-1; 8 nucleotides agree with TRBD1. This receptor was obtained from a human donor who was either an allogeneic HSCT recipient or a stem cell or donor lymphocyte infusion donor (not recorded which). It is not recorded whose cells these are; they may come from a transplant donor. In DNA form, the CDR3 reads TGTGCCAGCAGCCGGAGACGGACAGGGAGCTTCGGGAACACTGAAGCTTTCTTT. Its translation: CASSRRRTGSFGNTEAFF.